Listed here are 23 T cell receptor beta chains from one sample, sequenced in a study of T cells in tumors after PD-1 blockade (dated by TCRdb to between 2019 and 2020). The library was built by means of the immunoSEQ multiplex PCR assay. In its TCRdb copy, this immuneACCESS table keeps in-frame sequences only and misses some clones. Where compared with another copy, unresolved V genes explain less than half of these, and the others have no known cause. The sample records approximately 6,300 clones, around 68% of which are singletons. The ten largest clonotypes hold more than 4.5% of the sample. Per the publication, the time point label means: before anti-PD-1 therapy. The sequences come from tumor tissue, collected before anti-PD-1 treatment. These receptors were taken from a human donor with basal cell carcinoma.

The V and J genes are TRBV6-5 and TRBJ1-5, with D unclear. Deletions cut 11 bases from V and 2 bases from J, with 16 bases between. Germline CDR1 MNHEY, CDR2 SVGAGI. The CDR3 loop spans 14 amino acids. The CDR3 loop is CAAPGQVGNQPQHF. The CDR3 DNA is TGTGCCGCCCCGGGCCAGGTCGGCAATCAGCCCCAGCATTTT.

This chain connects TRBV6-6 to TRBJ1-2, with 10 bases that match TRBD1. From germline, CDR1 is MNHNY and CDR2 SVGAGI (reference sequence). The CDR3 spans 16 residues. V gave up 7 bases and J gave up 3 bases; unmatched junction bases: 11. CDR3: CASTRPGQGQDYGYTF. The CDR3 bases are TGTGCCAGCACTCGGCCGGGACAGGGGCAAGACTATGGCTACACCTTC.

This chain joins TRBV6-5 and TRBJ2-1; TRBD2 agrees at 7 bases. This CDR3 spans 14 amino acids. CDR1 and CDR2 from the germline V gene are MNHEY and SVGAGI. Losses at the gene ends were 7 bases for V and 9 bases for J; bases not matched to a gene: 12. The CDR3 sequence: CASNSRGGVSEQFF. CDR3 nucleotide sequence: TGTGCCAGCAACTCCCGGGGAGGGGTAAGTGAGCAGTTCTTC.

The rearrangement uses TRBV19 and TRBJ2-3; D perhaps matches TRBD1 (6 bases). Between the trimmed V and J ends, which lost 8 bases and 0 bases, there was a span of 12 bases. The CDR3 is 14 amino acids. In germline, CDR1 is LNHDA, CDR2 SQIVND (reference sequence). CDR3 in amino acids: CASQDRASTDTQYF. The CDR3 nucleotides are TGTGCCAGTCAGGACAGAGCTAGCACAGATACGCAGTATTTT.

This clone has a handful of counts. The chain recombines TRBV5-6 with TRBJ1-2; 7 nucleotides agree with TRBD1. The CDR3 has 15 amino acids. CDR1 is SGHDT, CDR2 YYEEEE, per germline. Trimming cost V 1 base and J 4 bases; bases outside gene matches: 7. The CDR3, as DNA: TGTGCCAGCAGCTTGCCCGGGGACAGTGTCTATGGCTACACCTTC. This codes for CASSLPGDSVYGYTF.

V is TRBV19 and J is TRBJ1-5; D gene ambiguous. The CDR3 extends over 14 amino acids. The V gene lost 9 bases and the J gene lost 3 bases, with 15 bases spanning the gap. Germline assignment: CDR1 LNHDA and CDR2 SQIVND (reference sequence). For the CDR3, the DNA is TGTGCCAGCAAGGACCTCGGTGCCAATCAGCCCCAGCATTTT. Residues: CASKDLGANQPQHF.

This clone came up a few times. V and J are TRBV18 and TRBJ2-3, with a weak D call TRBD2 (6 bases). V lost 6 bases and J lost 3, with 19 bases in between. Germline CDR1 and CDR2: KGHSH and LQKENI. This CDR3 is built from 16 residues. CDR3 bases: TGTGCCAGCTCCCAAACCGGGCGGGGCGGGACAGATACGCAGTATTTT. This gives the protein CASSQTGRGGTDTQYF.

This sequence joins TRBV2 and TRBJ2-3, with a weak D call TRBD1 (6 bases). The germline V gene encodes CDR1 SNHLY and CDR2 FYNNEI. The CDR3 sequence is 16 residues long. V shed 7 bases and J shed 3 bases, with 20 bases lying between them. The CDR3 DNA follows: TGTGCCAGCACCCTGGGGGACACCCTATGGACAGATACGCAGTATTTT. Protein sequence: CASTLGDTLWTDTQYF.

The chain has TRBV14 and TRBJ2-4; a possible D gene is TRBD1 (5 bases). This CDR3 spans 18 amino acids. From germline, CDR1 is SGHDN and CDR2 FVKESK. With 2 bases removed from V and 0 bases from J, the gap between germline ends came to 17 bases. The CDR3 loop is CASSQSRAGILAKNIQYF. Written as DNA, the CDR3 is TGTGCCAGCAGCCAATCACGGGCAGGGATACTAGCCAAAAACATTCAGTACTTC.

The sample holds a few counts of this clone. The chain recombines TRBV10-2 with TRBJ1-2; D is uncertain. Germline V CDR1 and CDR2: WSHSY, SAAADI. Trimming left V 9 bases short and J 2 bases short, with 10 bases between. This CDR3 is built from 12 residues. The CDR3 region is CASRESNYGYTF. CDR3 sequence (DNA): TGCGCCAGTAGGGAGTCCAACTATGGCTACACCTTC.

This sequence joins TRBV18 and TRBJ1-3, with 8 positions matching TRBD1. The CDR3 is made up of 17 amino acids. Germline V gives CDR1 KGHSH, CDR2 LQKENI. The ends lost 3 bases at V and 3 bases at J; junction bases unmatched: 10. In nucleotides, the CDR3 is TGTGCCAGCTCACCCTCGGCCCAGGGGGCTCGTGGAAACACCATATATTTT. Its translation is CASSPSAQGARGNTIYF. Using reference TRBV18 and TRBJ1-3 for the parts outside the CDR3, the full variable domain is NAGVMQNPRHLVRRRGQEARLRCSPMKGHSHVYWYRQLPEEGLKFMVYLQKENIIDESGMPKERFSAEFPKEGPSILRIQQVVRGDSAAYFCASSPSAQGARGNTIYFGEGSWLTVV.

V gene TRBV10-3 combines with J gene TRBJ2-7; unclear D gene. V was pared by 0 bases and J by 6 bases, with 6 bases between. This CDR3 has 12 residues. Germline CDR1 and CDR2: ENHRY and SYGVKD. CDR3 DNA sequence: TGTGCCATCAGTGAGTCTACGGGCGAGCAGTACTTC. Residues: CAISESTGEQYF.

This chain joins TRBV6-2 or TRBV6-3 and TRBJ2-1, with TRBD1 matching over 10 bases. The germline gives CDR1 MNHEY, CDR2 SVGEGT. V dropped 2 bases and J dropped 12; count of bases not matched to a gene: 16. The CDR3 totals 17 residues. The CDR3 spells CASSYRAMGQGLMGQFF. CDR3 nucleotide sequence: TGTGCCAGCAGTTACAGGGCGATGGGACAGGGGCTGATGGGGCAGTTCTTC.

Written as DNA, the CDR3 is TGTGCCAGCAGCCGCTACCGGGACAGGGGAGGAGGGGCTGGAAACACCATATATTTT. Translating it yields CASSRYRDRGGGAGNTIYF. This chain connects TRBV14 to TRBJ1-3, with 10 bases fitting TRBD1. CDR1 is SGHDN, CDR2 FVKESK, per germline. V lost 4 bases to trimming and J lost 2 bases; unmatched junction nucleotides: 14. The CDR3 is 19 residues long. Variable domain in full (rest from reference TRBV14 and TRBJ1-3): EAGVTQFPSHSVIEKGQTVTLRCDPISGHDNLYWYRRVMGKEIKFLLHFVKESKQDESGMPNNRFLAERTGGTYSTLKVQPAELEDSGVYFCASSRYRDRGGGAGNTIYFGEGSWLTVV.

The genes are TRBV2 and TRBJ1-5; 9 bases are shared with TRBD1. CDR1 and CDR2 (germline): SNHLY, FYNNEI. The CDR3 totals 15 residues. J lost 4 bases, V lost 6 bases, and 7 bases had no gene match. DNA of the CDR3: TGTGCCAGCAGGGGACGACAGGGGGGGAATCAGCCCCAGCATTTT. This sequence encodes CASRGRQGGNQPQHF.

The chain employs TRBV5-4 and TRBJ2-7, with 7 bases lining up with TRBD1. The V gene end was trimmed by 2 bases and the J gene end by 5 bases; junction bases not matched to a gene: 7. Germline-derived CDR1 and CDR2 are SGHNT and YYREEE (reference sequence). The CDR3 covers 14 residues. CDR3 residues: CASSFIDRDNEQYF. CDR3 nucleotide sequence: TGTGCCAGCAGCTTTATAGACAGGGATAACGAGCAGTACTTC.

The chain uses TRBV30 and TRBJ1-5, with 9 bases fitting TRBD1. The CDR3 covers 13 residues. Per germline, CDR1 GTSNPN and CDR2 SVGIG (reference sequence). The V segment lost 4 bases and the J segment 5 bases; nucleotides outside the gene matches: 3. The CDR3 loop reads CAWNDRGDQPQHF. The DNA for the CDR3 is TGTGCCTGGAATGACAGGGGGGATCAGCCCCAGCATTTT.

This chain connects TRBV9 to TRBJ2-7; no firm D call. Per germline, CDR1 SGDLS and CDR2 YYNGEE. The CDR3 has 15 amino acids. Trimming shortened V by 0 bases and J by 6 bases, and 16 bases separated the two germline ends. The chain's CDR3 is CASSVGLDVGREQYF. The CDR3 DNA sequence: TGTGCCAGCAGCGTAGGTCTAGACGTTGGCCGCGAGCAGTACTTC.

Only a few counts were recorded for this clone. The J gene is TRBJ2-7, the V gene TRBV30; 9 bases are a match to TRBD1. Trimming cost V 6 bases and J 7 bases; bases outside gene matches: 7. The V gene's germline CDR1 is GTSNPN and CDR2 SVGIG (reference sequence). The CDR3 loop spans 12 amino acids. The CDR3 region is CACSDRGREQYF. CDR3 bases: TGTGCCTGTTCGGACAGGGGAAGAGAGCAGTACTTC.

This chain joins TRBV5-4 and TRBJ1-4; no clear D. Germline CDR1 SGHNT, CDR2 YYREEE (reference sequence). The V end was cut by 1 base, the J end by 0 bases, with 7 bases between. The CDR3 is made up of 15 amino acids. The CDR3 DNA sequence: TGTGCCAGCAGCTTGAAAGTGGCAACTAATGAAAAACTGTTTTTT. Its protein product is CASSLKVATNEKLFF.

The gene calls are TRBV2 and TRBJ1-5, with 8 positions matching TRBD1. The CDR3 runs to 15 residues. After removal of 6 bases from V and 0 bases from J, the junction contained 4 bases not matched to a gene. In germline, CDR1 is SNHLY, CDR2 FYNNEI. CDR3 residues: CASSRDRGSNQPQHF. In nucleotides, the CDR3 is TGTGCCAGCAGCCGAGACAGGGGTAGCAATCAGCCCCAGCATTTT.

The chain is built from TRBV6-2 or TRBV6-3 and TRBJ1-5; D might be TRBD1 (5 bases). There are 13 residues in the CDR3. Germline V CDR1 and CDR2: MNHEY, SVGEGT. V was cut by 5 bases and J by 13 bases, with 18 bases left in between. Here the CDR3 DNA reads TGTGCCAGCAGTACCGGGACGGATTACCCACAGCATTTT. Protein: CASSTGTDYPQHF.

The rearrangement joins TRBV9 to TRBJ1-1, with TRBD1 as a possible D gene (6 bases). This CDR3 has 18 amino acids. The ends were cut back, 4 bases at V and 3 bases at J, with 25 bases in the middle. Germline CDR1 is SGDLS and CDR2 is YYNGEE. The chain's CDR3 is CASSSGPLGAGVDTEAFF. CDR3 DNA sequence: TGTGCCAGCAGCTCAGGCCCGCTAGGGGCAGGGGTGGACACTGAAGCTTTCTTT.